These 11 T cell receptor beta chains were all obtained from the same sample, sequenced in a study of preoperative IRX-2 immunotherapy in early breast cancer. Some clones are missing from TCRdb's copy, which holds only in-frame ones; the method was immunoSEQ multiplex PCR. The sample contains around 25,000 clones, approximately 80% of which appear only once. Documented treatment: preoperative locoregional IRX-2 cytokine immunotherapy. The sequences come from lymph node tissue, collected before IRX-2 immunotherapy. The receptor set was obtained from a human donor with breast cancer.

V and J are TRBV6-8 and TRBJ1-4; TRBD1 aligns across 8 bases. The ends lost 5 bases at V and 7 bases at J; junction bases unmatched: 6. In germline, CDR1 is MNHGY, CDR2 SAAAGT. This CDR3 has 14 residues. The CDR3 spells CASSPGGSREKLFF. The CDR3 DNA is TGTGCCAGCAGTCCAGGGGGCTCCCGTGAAAAACTGTTTTTT.

Turning to this clone: At one end the junction does not follow the germline gene, possibly because of a read error. The chain carries TRBV11-3 and TRBJ2-7; TRBD2 matches 7 bases. The germline V gene has CDR1 SGHNT and CDR2 YENEEA. CDR3 size: 14 residues. CDR3 sequence: CASSLERGLYEQYF. The DNA of the CDR3 is TGTGCCAGCAGCCTAGAGCGGGGCCTCTACGAGCAGTACTTC.

The genes are TRBV11-3 and TRBJ2-7; D possibly uses TRBD1 or TRBD2 (7 bases each). Looked up from germline, CDR1 is SGHNT and CDR2 is YENEEA. CDR3 length equals 15 residues. V gave up 3 bases and J gave up 3 bases, with 15 bases separating them. CDR3 DNA: TGTGCCAGCAGCTTGGGAGGGACAGCCCGCTACGAGCAGTACTTC. It yields the protein CASSLGGTARYEQYF.

The chain recombines TRBV28 with TRBJ1-2; maybe TRBD1 (5 bases). CDR1 MDHEN and CDR2 SYDVKM come from the germline V gene. The CDR3 contains 15 residues. The germline V and J ends were trimmed by 3 bases and 0 bases, with 11 bases remaining between them. The CDR3 here is CASSFGDQPNYGYTF. The CDR3 nucleotides are TGTGCCAGCAGTTTCGGGGACCAGCCTAACTATGGCTACACCTTC.

The sample holds one count of this clone. The chain has TRBV11-3 and TRBJ1-4, with 9 bases fitting TRBD1. Germline V lookup: CDR1 SGHNT, CDR2 YENEEA. After removal of 5 bases from V and 7 bases from J, the junction contained 8 bases not matched to a gene. The CDR3 runs 15 residues. CDR3 protein: CASSQSGTGSEKLFF. The CDR3 coding sequence is TGTGCCAGCAGCCAATCCGGGACAGGGAGTGAAAAACTGTTTTTT.

The chain joins TRBV28 to TRBJ2-3, with D unclear. V lost 6 bases to trimming and J lost 2 bases, with 9 bases between them. In germline, CDR1 is MDHEN, CDR2 SYDVKM. There are 13 residues in the CDR3. The CDR3 sequence is CASSPAATDTQYF. The CDR3 coding sequence is TGTGCCAGCAGCCCCGCCGCCACAGATACGCAGTATTTT. The variable domain in full, completed from reference TRBV28 and TRBJ2-3, reads DVKVTQSSRYLVKRTGEKVFLECVQDMDHENMFWYRQDPGLGLRLIYFSYDVKMKEKGDIPEGYSVSREKKERFSLILESASTNQTSMYLCASSPAATDTQYFGPGTRLTVL.

The V call is TRBV19, the J call TRBJ1-2; D perhaps matches TRBD1 (5 bases). The germline gives CDR1 LNHDA, CDR2 SQIVND (reference sequence). The CDR3 runs to 14 residues. V lost 5 bases, J lost 4 bases, and 14 bases lay in between. CDR3 bases: TGTGCCAGTAGTTATACCGGGACCTTCTATGGCTACACCTTC. It yields the protein CASSYTGTFYGYTF.

In its sample, this clone was seen a few times. The V call is TRBV6-8, the J call TRBJ2-2, with 9 bases identical to TRBD1. The J segment lost 5 bases and the V segment lost 5 bases, leaving 9 bases of the junction unmatched. The length of the CDR3 is 16 residues. Per germline, CDR1 MNHGY and CDR2 SAAAGT. Here the CDR3 DNA reads TGTGCCAGCAGTCCCCCGGGACAGGGCGGAACCGGGGAGCTGTTTTTT. Translation gives CASSPPGQGGTGELFF.

This rearrangement joins TRBV28 to TRBJ2-3; 8 bases fit TRBD1. The CDR3 runs to 16 residues. Germline CDR1 is MDHEN and CDR2 is SYDVKM. Losses at the gene ends were 7 bases for V and 6 bases for J; bases not matched to a gene: 15. The CDR3 sequence: CASIAPGQGSLDTQYF. DNA of the CDR3: TGTGCCAGCATCGCACCCGGACAGGGATCACTTGATACGCAGTATTTT.

The rearrangement uses TRBV28 and TRBJ2-7, with D tentatively TRBD1 (6 bases). V lost 6 bases and J lost 2, with 14 bases in between. The CDR3 consists of 14 residues. Germline V gene lookup returns CDR1 MDHEN and CDR2 SYDVKM. This chain's CDR3 is CASRSPGDPYEQYF. CDR3 DNA sequence: TGTGCCAGCAGATCCCCAGGGGACCCCTACGAGCAGTACTTC.

The CDR3 spells CASSRLGGLDTQYF. DNA of the CDR3: TGTGCCAGCAGCCGCCTCGGGGGCTTGGATACGCAGTATTTT. This rearrangement joins TRBV7-7 to TRBJ2-3; D assignment may be TRBD1 or TRBD2 (6 bases each). Germline CDR1 reads SSHAT; CDR2 reads FNYEAQ (reference sequence). Between the trimmed V and J ends, which lost 5 bases and 6 bases, there was a span of 15 bases. The CDR3 has 14 residues.